This TCR beta chain appears in the sequencing data of a study of cytomegalovirus exposure and HLA in healthy donors. Despite likely unrecorded immune exposures, the donors were nominally healthy at the time of sampling. Germline V gene lookup returns CDR1 SGDLS and CDR2 YYNGEE. The CDR3 totals 11 residues. V lost 3 bases, J lost 9 bases, and 7 bases lay in between. Use of 60 Vbeta and 13 Jbeta primers characterized the PCR. Some clones are missing from TCRdb's copy, which holds only in-frame ones; the method was immunoSEQ multiplex PCR. The profile shows just over 150,000 clones, 65% to 90% of them singletons.

Sample: PBMCs. This chain links TRBV9 with TRBJ2-4; D might be TRBD2 (5 bases). This receptor was taken from a woman aged 50 to 65 in good health and CMV-seropositive. DNA of the CDR3: TGTGCCAGCAGCGACGGAGGCATTCAGTACTTC. This codes for CASSDGGIQYF.